Each of the 26 T cell receptor delta chains below was sequenced from the same sample in a study of Vδ1+ human thymocytes. Findings and caveats of the study: Thymic TRG and TRD repertoires appeared highly polyclonal.

No antigen is known for these receptors. Extracted RNA was reverse transcribed into cDNA. Pooled V-gene forward primers with one constant-region reverse primer generated the CDR3 amplicons by multiplex PCR. With CATT, TCRdb re-called clones from the multiplex PCR reads. This sample yields roughly 55,000 delta-chain clones, of which about 15% are seen a single time; roughly 0.5% belongs to the top ten. Sequencing input: Vdelta1+ gamma-delta thymocytes from the thymus. Stated subset: FACS-sorted CD3+ TCRalphabeta- TCRVdelta1+ TCRVdelta2- thymocytes. The receptors derive from a boy under two years old who had congenital heart surgery.

Only a few counts were recorded for this clone. The chain couples TRDV1 to TRDJ1; TRDD3 agrees at 11 bases. Losses at the gene ends were 4 bases for V and 0 bases for J; bases not matched to a gene: 13. Germline-derived CDR1 and CDR2 are TSWWSYY and QGS. This CDR3 is 19 amino acids long. The DNA of the CDR3 is TGTGCTCTTGGGGCCTCTTTGGGTGGGGGATACGGTGACACCGATAAACTCATCTTT. This codes for CALGASLGGGYGDTDKLIF.

The rearrangement links TRDV1 to TRDJ1; 8 bases are shared with TRDD3. The trim removed 1 base at V and 0 bases at J, leaving 19 bases unmatched. The germline V gene has CDR1 TSWWSYY and CDR2 QGS. The CDR3 spans 21 residues. The CDR3 DNA sequence: TGTGCTCTTGGGGAACCGCTTATCCCCCGTAGGGGTGGGGGATACACCGATAAACTCATCTTT. Protein product: CALGEPLIPRRGGGYTDKLIF.

The chain joins TRDV1 to TRDJ1; 7 nucleotides agree with TRDD2. J was trimmed by 0 bases and V by 0 bases; bases with no gene match: 7. This CDR3 comprises 17 residues. Looked up from germline, CDR1 is TSWWSYY and CDR2 is QGS. DNA for the CDR3: TGTGCTCTTGGGGAACTTTCCTACGAAGGGGACACCGATAAACTCATCTTT. Translating gives CALGELSYEGDTDKLIF.

This clone appeared a few times. V gene TRDV1 combines with J gene TRDJ1; 12 bases map to TRDD3. V was pared by 3 bases and J by 2 bases, with 25 bases of the junction left unmatched. The germline V gene encodes CDR1 TSWWSYY and CDR2 QGS. This CDR3 is built from 23 residues. CDR3 DNA sequence: TGTGCTCTTGGGGACCCTTCCGCGTACTGGGGGATACTGCCGTCCAAAGGGACCGATAAACTCATCTTT. As protein: CALGDPSAYWGILPSKGTDKLIF.

This clone was observed a handful of times. The chain employs TRDV1 and TRDJ1, with D possibly being TRDD2 or TRDD3 (6 bases each). Germline CDR1 is TSWWSYY and CDR2 is QGS. The CDR3 extends over 22 amino acids. Trimming took off 3 bases at V and 0 bases at J, with 32 bases between the two ends. The CDR3 loop is CALGDRPSLIKAGVGDTDKLIF. The CDR3 nucleotides are TGTGCTCTTGGGGATCGTCCTTCCCTAATTAAAGCTGGGGTCGGTGACACCGATAAACTCATCTTT.

This chain links TRDV1 with TRDJ1; D uncertain. Looked up from germline, CDR1 is TSWWSYY and CDR2 is QGS. V lost 2 bases, J lost 0 bases, and 4 bases lay in between. This CDR3 contains 13 residues. DNA for the CDR3: TGTGCTCTTGGGGAAATGTACACCGATAAACTCATCTTT. As protein: CALGEMYTDKLIF.

The V gene is TRDV1, the J gene TRDJ2; TRDD2 agrees at 9 bases. V dropped 8 bases and J dropped 4; count of bases not matched to a gene: 20. The length of the CDR3 is 19 residues. CDR1 and CDR2 from the germline V gene are TSWWSYY and QGS. In DNA form, the CDR3 reads TGTGCTCTTTCACTCTCCTTCCTACTAACAGGCGTGAAGACAGCACAACTCTTCTTT. Amino acid sequence: CALSLSFLLTGVKTAQLFF.

This chain joins TRDV1 and TRDJ1; 7 nucleotides align to TRDD3. With V trimmed by 5 bases and J by 0 bases, 15 bases remained unmatched. Germline assignment: CDR1 TSWWSYY and CDR2 QGS. The CDR3 has 18 residues. Here the CDR3 DNA reads TGTGCTCTTGGGATGACTACGAAGGGGATAGCGTACACCGATAAACTCATCTTT. Translated, it gives CALGMTTKGIAYTDKLIF.

This chain joins TRDV1 and TRDJ1; D might be TRDD2 (5 bases). Trimming shortened V by 4 bases and J by 5 bases, and 29 bases separated the two germline ends. The CDR3 covers 19 residues. Per the germline V gene, CDR1 is TSWWSYY and CDR2 is QGS. CDR3 DNA sequence: TGTGCTCTTGGGGGCGCGAAGCCCCTACTCCCACGCATGAGGGATAAACTCATCTTT. As protein: CALGGAKPLLPRMRDKLIF.

The rearrangement joins TRDV1 to TRDJ1; 11 bases agree with TRDD3. The CDR3 spans 17 residues. The germline V gene has CDR1 TSWWSYY and CDR2 QGS. The junction had 13 bases not matched to a gene; V was cut back by 2 bases and J by 8 bases. This CDR3 is CALGETSYISGGYKLIF. The CDR3 DNA reads as TGTGCTCTTGGGGAAACTTCCTACATTTCTGGGGGATACAAACTCATCTTT.

The rearrangement uses TRDV1 and TRDJ1; TRDD3 matches at 11 bases. V lost 3 bases, J lost 5 bases, and 17 bases stayed unmatched. Per germline, CDR1 TSWWSYY and CDR2 QGS. The CDR3 is 19 amino acids. The CDR3 sequence is CALGEAFLVLGDRADKLIF. The CDR3 nucleotides read TGTGCTCTTGGGGAGGCCTTCCTAGTACTGGGGGATAGGGCAGATAAACTCATCTTT.

The table lists this clone with a few counts. The rearrangement uses TRDV1 and TRDJ1, with 8 bases identical to TRDD3. J was trimmed by 0 bases and V by 4 bases; bases with no gene match: 25. This CDR3 comprises 22 residues. Per the germline V gene, CDR1 is TSWWSYY and CDR2 is QGS. The CDR3 region is CALGVPFLTPYWGPAYTDKLIF. CDR3 coding DNA: TGTGCTCTTGGGGTCCCGTTCCTAACCCCGTACTGGGGGCCCGCTTACACCGATAAACTCATCTTT.

This clone was found a few times. The chain is built from TRDV1 and TRDJ1, with a possible D match to TRDD3 (5 bases). This CDR3 contains 18 residues. With 0 bases removed from V and 0 bases from J, the gap between germline ends came to 17 bases. In germline, CDR1 is TSWWSYY, CDR2 QGS. This chain's CDR3 is CALGELLGGGDYTDKLIF. CDR3 in DNA: TGTGCTCTTGGGGAACTCCTCGGGGGTGGGGACTACACCGATAAACTCATCTTT.

A few counts support this clone. The junction departs from the called germline gene at one end, perhaps through a read error. The rearrangement links TRDV1 to TRDJ1; D perhaps matches TRDD2 (7 bases). Per germline, CDR1 TSWWSYY and CDR2 QGS. The CDR3 has 19 residues. The CDR3, as DNA: TGTGCTCTTGGGAAGGGGATTCCTACGGTTACTGGGCGGTCCGATAAACCCATCTTT. This sequence encodes CALGKGIPTVTGRSDKPIF.

The rearrangement links TRDV1 to TRDJ1; D gene unclear. CDR3 length equals 20 residues. The ends were cut back, 3 bases at V and 1 base at J, with 27 bases in the middle. From germline, CDR1 is TSWWSYY and CDR2 QGS. The CDR3 DNA sequence: TGTGCTCTTGGGGAGACTAATGCTAGAGGCCCAGTTGAGAGCACCGATAAACTCATCTTT. Its protein product is CALGETNARGPVESTDKLIF.

This chain uses TRDV1 with TRDJ1, with 9 bases fitting TRDD3. The length of the CDR3 is 21 residues. V gave up 4 bases and J gave up 0 bases; unmatched junction bases: 21. CDR1 is TSWWSYY and CDR2 is QGS in the germline V gene. CDR3 sequence: CALGGLPLRGIPLSYTDKLIF. CDR3 nucleotide sequence: TGTGCTCTTGGGGGACTCCCCCTCCGGGGGATACCTCTGTCCTACACCGATAAACTCATCTTT.

The V and J genes are TRDV1 and TRDJ1; 9 bases are shared with TRDD3. CDR3 length: 21 residues. Germline CDR1 reads TSWWSYY; CDR2 reads QGS. V dropped 3 bases and J dropped 0; count of bases not matched to a gene: 20. In nucleotides, the CDR3 is TGTGCTCTTGGGGAGACTTCCTTAATACTGGGGGAAGATAGGGACACCGATAAACTCATCTTT. It yields the protein CALGETSLILGEDRDTDKLIF.

V gene TRDV1 combines with J gene TRDJ1; D may match TRDD2 or TRDD3 (5 bases each). Germline V gene sequence: CDR1 TSWWSYY, CDR2 QGS. The CDR3 is made up of 20 amino acids. V was cut by 1 base and J by 0 bases, with 24 bases left in between. CDR3 loop: CALGERGHLLPRRYTDKLIF. CDR3 bases: TGTGCTCTTGGGGAACGGGGGCACCTACTCCCTCGTCGGTACACCGATAAACTCATCTTT.

This clone has ten or more counts. The rearrangement links TRDV2 to TRDJ1; 10 bases agree with TRDD3. CDR1 GEAIGNYY and CDR2 EKD come from the germline V gene. The CDR3 is 14 residues long. Trimming removed 7 bases from V and 4 bases from J; junction bases left unmatched: 8. CDR3 loop: CACVVLGDYDKLIF. The CDR3 coding sequence is TGTGCCTGCGTCGTACTGGGGGATTACGATAAACTCATCTTT.

The chain links TRDV1 to TRDJ1; perhaps TRDD3 as D (5 bases). V was clipped by 4 bases and J by 0 bases, with 18 bases between them. CDR3 length: 17 residues. The germline V gene encodes CDR1 TSWWSYY and CDR2 QGS. The CDR3 region is CALGGSCTGLYTDKLIF. The CDR3 DNA is TGTGCTCTTGGGGGCTCGTGTACTGGCCTGTACACCGATAAACTCATCTTT.

This chain links TRDV1 with TRDJ1, with a tentative D call TRDD3 (7 bases). Trimming pared 6 bases from V and 0 bases from J, leaving 20 bases between. Germline CDR1 TSWWSYY, CDR2 QGS. This CDR3 spans 17 amino acids. CDR3 nucleotides: TGTGCTCTTGGAGGTCCTACCTACTGGGGATACACCGATAAACTCATCTTT. This translates into CALGGPTYWGYTDKLIF.

This clone turned up a few times. The chain carries TRDV1 and TRDJ1; 9 nucleotides line up with TRDD2. V lost 5 bases, J lost 0 bases, and 19 bases stayed unmatched. This CDR3 is built from 20 residues. Looked up from germline, CDR1 is TSWWSYY and CDR2 is QGS. CDR3 loop: CALGKILPTLYWSYTDKLIF. Written as DNA, the CDR3 is TGTGCTCTTGGGAAGATCCTTCCTACGTTGTACTGGTCGTACACCGATAAACTCATCTTT.

This clone has only one observation. The J gene is TRDJ1, the V gene TRDV1; 9 bases map to TRDD3. This CDR3 comprises 19 residues. The J segment lost 0 bases and the V segment lost 3 bases, leaving 14 bases of the junction unmatched. The germline V gene encodes CDR1 TSWWSYY and CDR2 QGS. The DNA for the CDR3 is TGTGCTCTTGGGGAGAACTTCCTTACTGGGGGAATTTACACCGATAAACTCATCTTT. The encoded protein is CALGENFLTGGIYTDKLIF.

This clone came up many times. The rearrangement links TRDV2 to TRDJ1, with 12 nucleotides matching TRDD3. Germline V gives CDR1 GEAIGNYY, CDR2 EKD. Unmatched junction bases numbered 19, after V lost 0 bases and J lost 6 bases. The CDR3 extends over 20 amino acids. In DNA, the CDR3 is TGTGCCTGTGACACCGCAGTAGGCTGGGGGATACGTTCGGATCGATATAAACTCATCTTT. Translating gives CACDTAVGWGIRSDRYKLIF.

The chain recombines TRDV1 with TRDJ1; 13 bases agree with TRDD3. The CDR3 runs 21 residues. Germline trimming cut 3 bases from V and 3 bases from J; bases unmatched to any gene: 19. Germline lookup yields CDR1 TSWWSYY and CDR2 QGS. The CDR3 spells CALGDRPSYRTGGYVPDKLIF. CDR3 nucleotides: TGTGCTCTTGGGGACCGGCCTTCCTACAGAACTGGGGGATACGTACCCGATAAACTCATCTTT.

A few counts support this clone. The genes are TRDV1 and TRDJ1; 8 positions agree with TRDD3. The germline CDR1 and CDR2 sequences are TSWWSYY and QGS. The CDR3 is 19 amino acids. J gave up 2 bases and V 5 bases, and 19 bases lay outside the gene matches. The CDR3, as DNA: TGTGCTCTTGGGAAAGGGGCCCGCACTGGGGGGATGTATACCGATAAACTCATCTTT. This sequence encodes CALGKGARTGGMYTDKLIF.